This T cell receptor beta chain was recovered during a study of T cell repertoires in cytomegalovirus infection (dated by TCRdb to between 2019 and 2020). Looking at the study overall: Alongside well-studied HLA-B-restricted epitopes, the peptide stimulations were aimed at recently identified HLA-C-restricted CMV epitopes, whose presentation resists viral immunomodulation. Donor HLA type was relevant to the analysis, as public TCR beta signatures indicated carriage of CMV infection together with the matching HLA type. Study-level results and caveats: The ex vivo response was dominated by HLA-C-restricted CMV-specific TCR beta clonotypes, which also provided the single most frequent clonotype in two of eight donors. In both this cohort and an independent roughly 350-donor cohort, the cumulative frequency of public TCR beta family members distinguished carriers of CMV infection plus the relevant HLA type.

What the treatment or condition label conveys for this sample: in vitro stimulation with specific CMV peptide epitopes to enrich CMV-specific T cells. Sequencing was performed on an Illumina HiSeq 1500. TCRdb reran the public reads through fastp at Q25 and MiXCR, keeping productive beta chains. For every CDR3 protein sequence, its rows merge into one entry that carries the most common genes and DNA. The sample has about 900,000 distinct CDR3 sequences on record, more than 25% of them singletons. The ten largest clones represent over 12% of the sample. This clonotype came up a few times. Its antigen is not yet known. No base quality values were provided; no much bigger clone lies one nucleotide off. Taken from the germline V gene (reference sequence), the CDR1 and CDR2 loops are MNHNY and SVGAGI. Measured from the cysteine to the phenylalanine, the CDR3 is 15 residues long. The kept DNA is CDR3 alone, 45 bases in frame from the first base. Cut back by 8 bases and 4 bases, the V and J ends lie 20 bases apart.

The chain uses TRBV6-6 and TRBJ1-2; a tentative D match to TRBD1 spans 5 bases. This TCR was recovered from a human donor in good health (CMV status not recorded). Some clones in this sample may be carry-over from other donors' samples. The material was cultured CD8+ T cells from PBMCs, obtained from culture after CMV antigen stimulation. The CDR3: CASAPGSTGFYGYTF. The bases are TGTGCCAGCGCGCCAGGCAGTACAGGTTTCTATGGCTACACCTTC.